This TCR beta chain came from a study of T cells in Graves' hyperthyroidism and ophthalmopathy. About the research overall: Blood was drawn when the patient was first diagnosed and still untreated. Study results and caveats: Blood also contained most expanded thyroid clonotypes above 0.001.

V lost 4 bases and J lost 2, with 5 bases in between. Germline loops: CDR1 WNHNN, CDR2 SYGVQD (reference sequence). This CDR3 has 13 residues. Amplification of TCR beta CDR3 regions used RNA as the template. In the first-round RT-PCR of the TCR CDR3, the HTBI primer set was used. TCRdb fed the multiplex PCR reads into MiXCR, producing one record per CDR3 protein. The table includes 350,000 or so distinct CDR3 sequences, around 20% detected once. This clonotype was seen more than once but under ten times. What it recognizes is unknown. The rearrangement uses TRBV10-1 and TRBJ2-2; D unresolved. The source is a woman aged 50 to 60 with Graves' hyperthyroidism. The source material was blood. This CDR3 is CASSGINTGELFF. The DNA of the CDR3 is TGCGCCAGCAGTGGGATAAACACCGGGGAGCTGTTTTTT.